The 27 T cell receptor beta chains listed next were all sequenced from one sample in a study of T cell changes during pregnancy in multiple sclerosis (dated by TCRdb to 2018 to 2020). Libraries were constructed by the immunoSEQ multiplex PCR assay. TCRdb mirrors the immuneACCESS table, restricted to in-frame sequences. Some clones are absent from its copies; in checked studies, under half trace to an unresolved V gene, and the reason for the others is unknown. The table for this sample lists about 97,000 clones; over 75% of them were counted only once. The ten most abundant clones make up just over 0.75% of the sample. This sample comprised peripheral blood, obtained in the second trimester of pregnancy. These receptors came from a female donor in good health, enrolled as a control in a pregnancy study.

The DNA for the CDR3 is TGTGCCAGCAGCTTAAAGGGGGCCGAACAGCCCCAGCATTTT. Its translation: CASSLKGAEQPQHF. This chain joins TRBV7-2 and TRBJ1-5; 7 nucleotides agree with TRBD1. The CDR3 has 14 residues. The V gene's germline CDR1 is SGHTA and CDR2 FQGNSA. After removal of 2 bases from V and 7 bases from J, the junction contained 5 bases not matched to a gene.

V gene TRBV18 combines with J gene TRBJ1-6; D may be TRBD1 (5 bases). Germline CDR1 and CDR2: KGHSH and LQKENI. Trimming removed 0 bases from V and 10 bases from J, with 10 bases in between. CDR3 length: 14 residues. The CDR3 nucleotides are TGTGCCAGCTCACCACCCGGGGGGTTCTCACCCCTCCACTTT. Its protein product is CASSPPGGFSPLHF.

V gene TRBV4-1 combines with J gene TRBJ2-5; D not resolved. The length of the CDR3 is 16 residues. The germline gives CDR1 MGHRA, CDR2 YSYEKL. V lost 0 bases and J lost 1, with 12 bases in between. CDR3 protein: CASSQDRNGFQETQYF. The CDR3 nucleotides are TGCGCCAGCAGCCAAGATCGGAACGGGTTCCAAGAGACCCAGTACTTC.

The chain is built from TRBV11-2 and TRBJ1-1; D call uncertain. V was cut by 1 base and J by 0 bases, with 3 bases left in between. The germline gives CDR1 SGHAT, CDR2 FQNNGV. The length of the CDR3 is 13 residues. The CDR3 DNA sequence: TGTGCCAGCAGCTTAGCTATGAACACTGAAGCTTTCTTT. Its translation: CASSLAMNTEAFF.

The chain uses TRBV29-1 and TRBJ1-1; D unclear. Germline V gene data show CDR1 as SQVTM and CDR2 as ANQGSEA. This CDR3 is 12 amino acids long. V was shortened by 6 bases and J by 2 bases, with 10 bases between the two germline ends. Written as DNA, the CDR3 is TGCAGCGTCTCACAGAGCAACACTGAAGCTTTCTTT. Residues: CSVSQSNTEAFF.

Here the CDR3 DNA reads TGTGCCAGCAGCCCGAGTCCGGGTGGAGCGGAGACCCAGTACTTC. The encoded protein is CASSPSPGGAETQYF. The V and J genes are TRBV7-2 and TRBJ2-5, with unresolved D. Germline V gene sequence: CDR1 SGHTA, CDR2 FQGNSA. V gave up 5 bases and J gave up 5 bases, with 18 bases separating them. CDR3 length equals 15 residues.

J is TRBJ1-1 and V is TRBV19, with no clear D. The CDR3 is made up of 13 amino acids. The germline V and J ends were trimmed by 2 bases and 1 base, with 5 bases remaining between them. Per germline, CDR1 LNHDA and CDR2 SQIVND (reference sequence). CDR3 nucleotides: TGTGCCAGTAGTATAAGACAGAACACTGAAGCTTTCTTT. Protein sequence: CASSIRQNTEAFF.

As DNA, the CDR3 is TGTGCCAGCAGCCCTCCGGGACAGGCATTCCCATTCAATCAGCCCCAGCATTTT. It translates to CASSPPGQAFPFNQPQHF. The chain combines TRBV14 with TRBJ1-5; TRBD1 agrees at 8 bases. This CDR3 contains 18 residues. Germline-derived CDR1 and CDR2 are SGHDN and FVKESK. V shed 4 bases, J shed 3 bases, and the junction held 14 bases outside the gene matches. Filled out from reference TRBV14 and TRBJ1-5, the complete variable domain reads EAGVTQFPSHSVIEKGQTVTLRCDPISGHDNLYWYRRVMGKEIKFLLHFVKESKQDESGMPNNRFLAERTGGTYSTLKVQPAELEDSGVYFCASSPPGQAFPFNQPQHFGDGTRLSIL.

V usage is TRBV7-9 and J usage is TRBJ1-6; TRBD1 might be the D (5 bases). Germline CDR1 is SEHNR and CDR2 is FQNEAQ (reference sequence). The V gene lost 5 bases and the J gene lost 9 bases, with 17 bases spanning the gap. The CDR3 spans 15 residues. The CDR3 DNA reads TGTGCCAGCAGCCCCGGCGGGGCCAGCACTTCACCCCTCCACTTT. It encodes CASSPGGASTSPLHF.

This clone has a single count. The genes are TRBV4-1 and TRBJ1-2; 7 nucleotides match TRBD1. This CDR3 contains 15 residues. Unmatched junction bases numbered 3, after V lost 0 bases and J lost 2 bases. Looked up from germline, CDR1 is MGHRA and CDR2 is YSYEKL. CDR3 sequence (DNA): TGCGCCAGCAGCCAAGATGAGGGGGCGAACTATGGCTACACCTTC. Translated, it gives CASSQDEGANYGYTF.

The chain employs TRBV27 and TRBJ1-2; TRBD1 is a possible D gene (5 bases). The CDR3 contains 14 residues. From germline, CDR1 is MNHEY and CDR2 SMNVEV (reference sequence). Trimming shortened V by 0 bases and J by 4 bases, and 9 bases separated the two germline ends. CDR3 DNA: TGTGCCAGCAGTTTATCGGGGCTTGGCTATGGCTACACCTTC. Its translation is CASSLSGLGYGYTF.

The chain uses TRBV7-2 and TRBJ2-7; TRBD2 agrees at 12 bases. The germline V gene encodes CDR1 SGHTA and CDR2 FQGNSA. This CDR3 has 15 amino acids. The V and J ends lost 5 bases and 7 bases, in that order; junction bases with no gene match: 9. CDR3: CASSVGLAGTTEQYF. The DNA for the CDR3 is TGTGCCAGCAGCGTCGGACTAGCGGGGACTACGGAGCAGTACTTC.

V usage is TRBV6-1 and J usage is TRBJ1-5, with D perhaps TRBD1 (6 bases). The CDR3 runs to 14 residues. V lost 9 bases and J lost 3, with 15 bases in between. The V gene's germline CDR1 is MNHNS and CDR2 SASEGT. The CDR3 nucleotides are TGTGCCAGTATTCCGACAGGACCCAATCAGCCCCAGCATTTT. Residues: CASIPTGPNQPQHF.

The CDR3 nucleotides are TGTGCCAGCTCACCAGTGACAGATATGAACACTGAAGCTTTCTTT. Its protein is CASSPVTDMNTEAFF. This chain uses TRBV18 with TRBJ1-1, with a possible D match to TRBD1 (5 bases). This CDR3 contains 15 residues. Germline lookup yields CDR1 KGHSH and CDR2 LQKENI. Deletions cut 2 bases from V and 0 bases from J, with 10 bases between.

The chain employs TRBV7-8 and TRBJ1-1, with 8 bases matching TRBD1. With 5 bases clipped from V and 4 bases from J, the junction kept 9 bases outside the gene matches. Germline lookup yields CDR1 SGHVS and CDR2 FQNEAQ. The CDR3 covers 15 residues. CDR3 protein: CASSQQQGGVTEAFF. In nucleotides, the CDR3 is TGTGCCAGCAGCCAACAACAGGGGGGGGTCACTGAAGCTTTCTTT.

The chain couples TRBV5-1 to TRBJ2-7; 9 bases are shared with TRBD1. Trimming took 3 bases from V and 4 from J; bases not matched to a gene: 5. The CDR3 is 14 amino acids. Germline V lookup: CDR1 SGHRS, CDR2 YFSETQ. The CDR3 sequence is CASSSTGGTYEQYF. CDR3 nucleotide sequence: TGCGCCAGCAGCTCGACAGGGGGTACATACGAGCAGTACTTC.

The chain combines TRBV1 with TRBJ2-1; the table gives TRBD2 as D, unverified against the DNA. TRBV1 is a recognized pseudogene. This CDR3 region has 15 residues. The CDR3 reads CTSSPTSGSNNEQFF. The CDR3 coding sequence is TGCACCAGCAGCCCTACTAGCGGGAGTAACAATGAGCAGTTCTTC.

This clone was observed a single time. The gene calls are TRBV6-5 and TRBJ1-4; no firm D call. The germline CDR1 and CDR2 sequences are MNHEY and SVGAGI. Trimming took 8 bases from V and 0 from J, leaving 7 bases between them. The CDR3 spans 13 residues. CDR3 sequence reads: CASRQTTNEKLFF. The CDR3, as DNA: TGTGCCAGCCGACAAACAACTAATGAAAAACTGTTTTTT.

This chain connects TRBV7-9 to TRBJ2-3; D unresolved. The V end lost 5 bases, the J end lost 0 bases, and 3 bases lay between the germline ends. The germline gives CDR1 SEHNR, CDR2 FQNEAQ (reference sequence). This CDR3 spans 12 amino acids. CDR3 sequence (DNA): TGTGCCAGCAGCCTAAGCACAGATACGCAGTATTTT. Translating gives CASSLSTDTQYF.

This chain uses TRBV7-9 with TRBJ1-1, with 11 bases fitting TRBD1. The junction had 15 bases not matched to a gene; V was cut back by 5 bases and J by 4 bases. The CDR3 spans 18 residues. Germline V lookup: CDR1 SEHNR, CDR2 FQNEAQ (reference sequence). CDR3 bases: TGTGCCAGCAGCCCTTGGACAGGGGGCTTAATATGGGGCACTGAAGCTTTCTTT. It codes for CASSPWTGGLIWGTEAFF.

V usage is TRBV4-1 and J usage is TRBJ2-3, with 7 bases that match TRBD2. The V and J ends lost 0 bases and 2 bases, in that order; junction bases with no gene match: 17. The CDR3 length is 20 residues. Germline CDR1 is MGHRA and CDR2 is YSYEKL. CDR3 nucleotides: TGCGCCAGCAGCCAAGATCCCCCACCCGGGGGGTACTTATCCACAGATACGCAGTATTTT. As protein: CASSQDPPPGGYLSTDTQYF.

This chain joins TRBV29-1 and TRBJ2-1; perhaps TRBD1 as D (6 bases). Germline CDR1 is SQVTM and CDR2 is ANQGSEA. This CDR3 is 14 amino acids long. V lost 6 bases, J lost 4 bases, and 16 bases lay in between. This chain's CDR3 is CSVDLTRGYNEQFF. In nucleotides, the CDR3 is TGCAGCGTCGACCTAACCAGGGGATACAATGAGCAGTTCTTC.

The count of this clone is one. In DNA, the CDR3 is TGTGCCAGCAGCATAGGACAGGGGGGCACTGAAGCTTTCTTT. As protein: CASSIGQGGTEAFF. This chain joins TRBV11-2 and TRBJ1-1; 10 bases align to TRBD1. This CDR3 comprises 14 residues. V was clipped by 5 bases and J by 4 bases; unmatched bases: 4. The germline V gene has CDR1 SGHAT and CDR2 FQNNGV.

The J gene is TRBJ2-3, the V gene TRBV7-6; possibly TRBD2 for D (5 bases). The V end lost 5 bases, the J end lost 8 bases, and 11 bases lay between the germline ends. From germline, CDR1 is SGHVS and CDR2 FNYEAQ. The CDR3 totals 12 residues. The CDR3 DNA reads as TGTGCCAGCAGCCGCCCCCGGGGTACGCAGTATTTT. Encoded protein: CASSRPRGTQYF.

The table lists this clone with a few counts. J is TRBJ1-5 and V is TRBV18; 7 nucleotides agree with TRBD1. The CDR3 sequence is 13 residues long. Unmatched junction bases numbered 8, after V lost 5 bases and J lost 10 bases. Germline V gene lookup returns CDR1 KGHSH and CDR2 LQKENI. The chain's CDR3 is CASSADHRGPQHF. CDR3 nucleotides: TGTGCCAGCTCAGCAGACCACAGGGGTCCCCAGCATTTT.

This chain links TRBV7-2 with TRBJ1-2; TRBD1 aligns across 7 bases. The V gene's germline CDR1 is SGHTA and CDR2 FQGNSA. J gave up 8 bases and V 5 bases, and 5 bases lay outside the gene matches. This CDR3 has 12 residues. CDR3: CASSLTGPGYTF. CDR3 in DNA: TGTGCCAGCAGCCTGACAGGGCCCGGCTACACCTTC.

The chain couples TRBV7-9 to TRBJ2-3, with 13 bases fitting TRBD2. Looked up from germline, CDR1 is SEHNR and CDR2 is FQNEAQ (reference sequence). V dropped 3 bases and J dropped 3; count of bases not matched to a gene: 3. The CDR3 extends over 16 amino acids. The CDR3 coding sequence is TGTGCCAGCAGCTTGACTAGCGGGGGGCTGACAGATACGCAGTATTTT. Its protein is CASSLTSGGLTDTQYF.